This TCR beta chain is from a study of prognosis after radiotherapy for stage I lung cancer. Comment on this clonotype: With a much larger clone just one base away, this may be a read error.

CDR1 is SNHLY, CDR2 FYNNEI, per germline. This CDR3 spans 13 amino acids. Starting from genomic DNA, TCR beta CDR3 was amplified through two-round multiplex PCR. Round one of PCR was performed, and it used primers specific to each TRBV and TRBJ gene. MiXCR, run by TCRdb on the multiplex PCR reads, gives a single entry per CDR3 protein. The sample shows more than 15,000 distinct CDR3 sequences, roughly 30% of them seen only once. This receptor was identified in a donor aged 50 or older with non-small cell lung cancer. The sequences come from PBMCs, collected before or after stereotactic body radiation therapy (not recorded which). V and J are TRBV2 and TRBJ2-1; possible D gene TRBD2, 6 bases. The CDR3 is CTSRRDAANEQFF. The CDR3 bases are TGTACCAGCAGGCGGGACGCAGCCAATGAGCAGTTCTTC.